This T cell receptor beta chain is from a study of T cell repertoires in cytomegalovirus infection. Germline V CDR1 and CDR2: ENHRY, SYGVKD. The CDR3 runs 11 residues. Overall study findings and caveats: Cumulative public TCR beta family frequency identified CMV carriers with the relevant HLA.

A remark on this clonotype: Its antigen is not known.

TCRdb reprocessed the reads via MiXCR and lists one record per CDR3 protein. The sample lists fewer than 850,000 distinct CDR3 sequences; 25% to 35% were seen once. The starting material was cultured CD8+ T cells from PBMCs, obtained from culture after CMV antigen stimulation. The chain combines TRBV10-3 with TRBJ2-1, with TRBD2 as a possible D gene (6 bases). This sequence was found in a human donor in good health (CMV status not recorded). Some clones in this sample may be carry-over from other donors' samples. Here the CDR3 DNA reads TGTGTCTCGATCGGGGAGGCTGAGCAGTTCTTC. Its translation: CVSIGEAEQFF.